The 16 T cell receptor beta chains in this list originate from one sample, sequenced in a study of spatial heterogeneity in lung cancer. Regarding time point: sample taken at primary tumor resection. TCRdb reprocessed the 5' RACE reads with MiXCR, giving one entry per CDR3 protein. Seen here are 7,500 to 8,000 distinct CDR3 sequences, more than 7.5% observed once, and the top ten hold 20% to 25%. This sample comprised normal lung tissue next to the tumor, obtained at surgery. These receptors were collected from a male donor with early-stage non-small cell lung cancer.

In its sample, this clonotype ranks as medium-sized. V gene TRBV20-1 combines with J gene TRBJ2-7, with a possible D match to TRBD1 (6 bases). Trimming left V 5 bases short and J 5 bases short, with 19 bases between. This CDR3 is built from 14 residues. Per the germline V gene, CDR1 is DFQATT and CDR2 is SNEGSKA (reference sequence). CDR3 in amino acids: CSAELGGGRNEQYF. CDR3 coding DNA: TGCAGTGCTGAACTTGGGGGCGGTAGGAACGAGCAGTACTTC.

This clonotype was picked up many times. The genes are TRBV2 and TRBJ2-4, with TRBD2 matching over 10 bases. The CDR3 contains 21 residues. Germline assignment: CDR1 SNHLY and CDR2 FYNNEI. V gave up 6 bases and J gave up 0 bases; unmatched junction bases: 20. The CDR3 spells CASSPEVAGGPDWLAKNIQYF. The CDR3 DNA follows: TGTGCCAGCAGCCCAGAGGTAGCGGGAGGACCTGACTGGCTAGCCAAAAACATTCAGTACTTC. The full variable domain, its missing parts supplied by reference TRBV2 and TRBJ2-4, is EPEVTQTPSHQVTQMGQEVILRCVPISNHLYFYWYRQILGQKVEFLVSFYNNEISEKSEIFDDQFSVERPDGSNFTLKIRSTKLEDSAMYFCASSPEVAGGPDWLAKNIQYFGAGTRLSVL.

This clonotype is deemed medium-sized. The chain employs TRBV7-2 and TRBJ2-5, with 7 bases that match TRBD2. This CDR3 comprises 15 residues. V lost 1 base to trimming and J lost 5 bases; unmatched junction nucleotides: 7. Per germline, CDR1 SGHTA and CDR2 FQGNSA. The CDR3 DNA follows: TGTGCCAGCAGCTTAGTCCTAGCGGCGAAGGAGACCCAGTACTTC. This translates into CASSLVLAAKETQYF. Looking up the rest from reference TRBV7-2 and TRBJ2-5 gives the full variable domain: GAGVSQSPSNKVTEKGKDVELRCDPISGHTALYWYRQSLGQGLEFLIYFQGNSAPDKSGLPSDRFSAERTGGSVSTLTIQRTQQEDSAVYLCASSLVLAAKETQYFGPGTRLLVL.

The chain recombines TRBV24-1 with TRBJ2-3; 7 bases match TRBD1. Per the germline V gene, CDR1 is KGHDR and CDR2 is SFDVKD. This CDR3 is 20 amino acids long. The V segment lost 4 bases and the J segment 6 bases; nucleotides outside the gene matches: 24. This CDR3 is CATSDSGTAGPTRTADTQYF. Here the CDR3 DNA reads TGTGCCACCAGTGACTCCGGGACAGCCGGGCCCACTCGCACAGCGGATACGCAGTATTTT.

There are many counts of this clonotype. The chain combines TRBV5-6 with TRBJ2-1; 8 bases are shared with TRBD1. Trimming cost V 6 bases and J 5 bases; bases outside gene matches: 16. The CDR3 consists of 17 residues. Germline V gene data show CDR1 as SGHDT and CDR2 as YYEEEE. The CDR3, as DNA: TGTGCCAGCAACCCACTCGTATCCGGGACAGGTGACAATGAGCAGTTCTTC. This translates into CASNPLVSGTGDNEQFF. The complete variable domain, with remaining parts taken from reference TRBV5-6 and TRBJ2-1, reads DAGVTQSPTHLIKTRGQQVTLRCSPKSGHDTVSWYQQALGQGPQFIFQYYEEEERQRGNFPDRFSGHQFPNYSSELNVNALLLGDSALYLCASNPLVSGTGDNEQFFGPGTRLTVL.

This clonotype was observed a few times. This chain joins TRBV30 and TRBJ2-7, with TRBD2 matching over 8 bases. The CDR3 covers 13 residues. J lost 4 bases, V lost 6 bases, and 8 bases had no gene match. CDR1 is GTSNPN and CDR2 is SVGIG in the germline V gene (reference sequence). CDR3 region: CACERELLYEQYF. The CDR3 coding sequence is TGTGCCTGCGAGCGGGAGCTTTTATACGAGCAGTACTTC.

This clonotype was counted many times. The chain carries TRBV6-2 or TRBV6-3 and TRBJ2-2, with unresolved D. V was clipped by 4 bases and J by 6 bases, with 12 bases between them. This CDR3 contains 14 residues. Germline lookup yields CDR1 MNHEY and CDR2 SVGEGT. The CDR3 nucleotides are TGTGCCAGCAGTTTTTCCAGTCCTCCCGGGGAGCTGTTTTTT. Its protein is CASSFSSPPGELFF.

This clonotype is categorized as medium-sized (0.01 to 0.1%). The chain recombines TRBV12-3 or TRBV12-4 with TRBJ2-2, with 7 nucleotides matching TRBD2. The CDR3 has 15 amino acids. The junction had 13 bases not matched to a gene; V was cut back by 10 bases and J by 5 bases. For the CDR3, the DNA is TGTGCCACTACGGGACTATCGATGTGGACCGGGGAGCTGTTTTTT. Its protein is CATTGLSMWTGELFF.

This clonotype appeared many times. The rearrangement joins TRBV12-3 or TRBV12-4 to TRBJ2-7; 8 bases line up with TRBD1. The J segment lost 0 bases and the V segment lost 7 bases, leaving 11 bases of the junction unmatched. This CDR3 region has 16 residues. In nucleotides, the CDR3 is TGTGCCAGCACCCTCGGACAGGGACCCCTCTCCTACGAGCAGTACTTC. It yields the protein CASTLGQGPLSYEQYF.

This clonotype qualifies as medium-sized. CDR3 region: CASKPGPTIDNEQFF. CDR3 nucleotide sequence: TGTGCCAGCAAACCGGGACCCACGATCGACAATGAGCAGTTCTTC. This sequence joins TRBV6-2 or TRBV6-3 and TRBJ2-1; tentatively, D is TRBD1 or TRBD2 (5 bases each). This CDR3 spans 15 amino acids. Looked up from germline, CDR1 is MNHEY and CDR2 is SVGEGT. V was cut by 7 bases and J by 5 bases, with 18 bases left in between.

By share, this clonotype ranks as medium-sized. This sequence joins TRBV7-9 and TRBJ2-3; D is possibly TRBD2 (6 bases). V was shortened by 5 bases and J by 0 bases, with 27 bases between the two germline ends. The germline gives CDR1 SEHNR, CDR2 FQNEAQ (reference sequence). The CDR3 runs to 20 residues. The CDR3 reads CASSGKGLPGGRTSTDTQYF. The CDR3 bases are TGTGCCAGCAGCGGAAAAGGACTTCCCGGGGGAAGGACTAGCACAGATACGCAGTATTTT.

This clonotype qualifies as medium-sized. The CDR3 loop reads CASSADYLSTDTQYF. CDR3 DNA sequence: TGTGCCAGCAGCGCGGACTATCTATCCACAGATACGCAGTATTTT. V gene TRBV5-4 combines with J gene TRBJ2-3, with D tentatively TRBD2 (6 bases). Trimming removed 4 bases at V and 2 bases at J, with 14 bases between. This CDR3 has 15 amino acids. Germline CDR1 reads SGHNT; CDR2 reads YYREEE (reference sequence).

The chain carries TRBV6-2 or TRBV6-3 and TRBJ2-6; possibly TRBD1 or TRBD2 for D (5 bases each). V was trimmed by 0 bases and J by 2 bases, leaving 8 bases between them. The length of the CDR3 is 16 residues. The germline V gene has CDR1 MNHEY and CDR2 SVGEGT. The CDR3 protein is CASSYSQGAGANVLTF. The CDR3 DNA reads TGTGCCAGCAGTTACTCCCAGGGAGCTGGGGCCAACGTCCTGACTTTC.

Many counts were recorded for this clonotype. The chain combines TRBV29-1 with TRBJ2-7; 10 bases map to TRBD1. Trimming cost V 4 bases and J 0 bases; bases outside gene matches: 0. CDR1 is SQVTM, CDR2 ANQGSEA, per germline. The CDR3 spans 13 residues. The CDR3 reads CSVGQGASYEQYF. The DNA for the CDR3 is TGCAGCGTTGGACAGGGGGCCTCCTACGAGCAGTACTTC.

This clonotype was found many times. The chain is built from TRBV5-5 and TRBJ1-1; no clear D. The CDR3 runs 16 residues. V was cut by 0 bases and J by 0 bases, with 12 bases left in between. Germline values: CDR1 SGHKS, CDR2 YYEKEE (reference sequence). CDR3: CASSLGTARMNTEAFF. For the CDR3, the DNA is TGTGCCAGCAGCTTGGGTACAGCTCGGATGAACACTGAAGCTTTCTTT.

This clonotype showed up many times. The J gene is TRBJ1-1, the V gene TRBV7-8; D is unclear. The V end was cut by 0 bases, the J end by 0 bases, with 8 bases between. The CDR3 spans 15 residues. The germline CDR1 and CDR2 sequences are SGHVS and FQNEAQ. This CDR3 reads CASSLAQHLNTEAFF. CDR3 DNA: TGTGCCAGCAGCTTAGCGCAACATCTGAACACTGAAGCTTTCTTT.